The rows below give T cell receptor beta chains drawn from one sample of a study of shared clonotypes between healthy human individuals. TCRdb's copy holds only in-frame clones and misses some; the assay was immunoSEQ multiplex PCR. The sample holds 2 million to 2.5 million clones; about nine tenths are singletons and the top ten take approximately 0.4%. Sequenced input: naive CD4+ T cells from PBMCs. These receptors were taken from a young man in good health. Some clones in this sample may be carry-over from other donors' samples. The CDR3 runs from the conserved cysteine through the conserved F or W.

>TRBV6-6
CASSYPRTSGRGEQYF
>TRBV7-9
CASSLGIYGGDEQFF
>TRBV4-1
CASSQPRGGKADIQYF
>TRBV6-1
CASSVRAETQYF
>TRBV4-1
CASSQSGGRDEQYF
>TRBV7-9
CASSLARTSGKDTQYF
>TRBV15
CATSTRIAPGETQYF
>TRBV5-1
CASSLDRRFQETQYF
>TRBV7-8
CASSLGAGTSTDTQYF
>TRBV18
CASSQSRDSYEQYF
>TRBV29-1
CSAGVTLNTEAFF
>TRBV14
CASSQGQLAAYNEQFF
>TRBV6-1
CASRRDGSTNEKLFF
>TRBV29-1
CSVYILGAETEAFF
>TRBV5-6
CASSFSASGLYNEQFF
>TRBV9
CASSDRLAGATDTQYF
>TRBV6-5
CASSRGTGGETQYF
>TRBV5-1
CASSLVSSGTYEQYF
>TRBV29-1
CSGVTIGNEQFF
>TRBV7-2
CASSSPGDGQETQYF
>TRBV19
CASSLWTAPNEKLFF
>TRBV2
CASATDTQYF
>TRBV6-6
CASSSPTGNTIYF
>TRBV5-1
CASSLNVQGTDTQYF
>TRBV6-9
CASSSREGPNEQFF
>TRBV9
CASSVVGQTFQETQYF
>TRBV14
CASSQVGTGGRGYTF
>TRBV9
CASSNGGYTDTQYF
>TRBV27
CASSPPGFPYGYTF
>TRBV5-1
CASSLGWAGSETQYF
>TRBV20-1
CSGGGADTQYF